The 23 T cell receptor beta chains below all came from one sample that was sequenced in a study of T cells in Graves' hyperthyroidism and ophthalmopathy. Researchers took RNA transcripts and amplified the TCR beta CDR3 regions from them. HTBI primers were used for first-round RT-PCR of the TCR CDR3. Via MiXCR, TCRdb re-called the multiplex PCR reads, giving one row per CDR3 protein. The table includes about 560,000 distinct CDR3 sequences, 16% detected once. The specimen was blood. The receptors come from a woman between 18 and 29 years old with Graves' hyperthyroidism.

The table lists this clonotype with many counts. CDR3 sequence reads: CASSFGTGVISYEQYF. The CDR3 nucleotides are TGTGCCAGCAGTTTTGGGACAGGGGTGATCTCCTACGAGCAGTACTTC. The chain is built from TRBV12-3 or TRBV12-4 and TRBJ2-7, with 10 bases that match TRBD1. Trimming cost V 3 bases and J 0 bases; bases outside gene matches: 5. The CDR3 has 16 amino acids.

V usage is TRBV10-3 and J usage is TRBJ2-1; D call uncertain. Germline V gene lookup returns CDR1 ENHRY and CDR2 SYGVKD. The CDR3 extends over 13 amino acids. V shed 4 bases and J shed 7 bases, with 11 bases lying between them. Written as DNA, the CDR3 is TGTGCCATCAGTGCGGGTACGGCTAATGAGCAGTTCTTC. Translating it yields CAISAGTANEQFF.

This clonotype showed up many times. This chain links TRBV5-4 with TRBJ2-5; D might be TRBD1 or TRBD2, each matching 5 bases. With 5 bases removed from V and 5 bases from J, the gap between germline ends came to 13 bases. Germline V gene data show CDR1 as SGHNT and CDR2 as YYREEE (reference sequence). The CDR3 spans 13 residues. The CDR3 loop reads CASRRQRSETQYF. The CDR3 DNA is TGTGCCAGCAGGAGACAGCGGTCGGAGACCCAGTACTTC. Looking up the rest from reference TRBV5-4 and TRBJ2-5 gives the full variable domain: ETGVTQSPTHLIKTRGQQVTLRCSSQSGHNTVSWYQQALGQGPQFIFQYYREEENGRGNFPPRFSGLQFPNYSSELNVNALELDDSALYLCASRRQRSETQYFGPGTRLLVL.

This clonotype has just a few counts. This sequence joins TRBV5-1 and TRBJ2-2; tentative D call: TRBD2 (6 bases). Trimming left V 1 base short and J 4 bases short, with 8 bases between. The CDR3 is 14 residues long. The V gene's germline CDR1 is SGHRS and CDR2 YFSETQ. The DNA for the CDR3 is TGCGCCAGCAGCTTGCAACTAGCCACCGGGGAGCTGTTTTTT. Translation: CASSLQLATGELFF.

This clonotype was recorded at least ten times. Here the CDR3 DNA reads TGTGCCAGCTGCCCTGAGCGGGGAGATACGCAGTATTTT. This encodes CASCPERGDTQYF. The chain recombines TRBV3-1 with TRBJ2-3; 7 bases line up with TRBD2. CDR3 length: 13 amino acids. J lost 5 bases, V lost 8 bases, and 7 bases had no gene match. Germline lookup yields CDR1 LGHDT and CDR2 YNNKEL (reference sequence).

This clonotype was seen a few times. This chain connects TRBV12-3 or TRBV12-4 to TRBJ2-5; 11 bases align to TRBD2. The CDR3 is 15 amino acids. The J segment lost 1 base and the V segment lost 8 bases, leaving 6 bases of the junction unmatched. CDR3 residues: CASRRTSGLQETQYF. DNA of the CDR3: TGTGCCAGCCGAAGGACTAGCGGGCTCCAAGAGACCCAGTACTTC.

This clonotype was counted ten times or more. The chain links TRBV12-3 or TRBV12-4 to TRBJ1-1, with a weak D call TRBD1 (5 bases). Trimming pared 5 bases from V and 4 bases from J, leaving 14 bases between. The CDR3 spans 14 residues. This CDR3 is CASSPGGGTTEAFF. As DNA, the CDR3 is TGTGCCAGCAGTCCAGGAGGAGGGACCACTGAAGCTTTCTTT.

The rearrangement links TRBV27 to TRBJ2-4; D is perhaps TRBD1 (6 bases). V lost 7 bases, J lost 6 bases, and 19 bases lay in between. The CDR3 extends over 15 amino acids. The germline gives CDR1 MNHEY, CDR2 SMNVEV (reference sequence). CDR3 nucleotides: TGTGCCAGCACTCCTAAGGCCAGGGGCGCAAACATTCAGTACTTC. Translation gives CASTPKARGANIQYF.

The chain joins TRBV29-1 to TRBJ2-7, with D perhaps given as TRBD1 or TRBD2 (5 bases each). The CDR3 spans 16 residues. Trimming removed 1 base at V and 1 base at J, with 17 bases between. Germline CDR1 is SQVTM and CDR2 is ANQGSEA. The CDR3 DNA reads as TGCAGCGTTGAAGTATACCGGGACGGGCCTTCCTACGAGCAGTACTTC. Residues: CSVEVYRDGPSYEQYF.

This clonotype was counted at least ten times. The V call is TRBV5-1, the J call TRBJ2-5, with TRBD2 as a possible D gene (6 bases). Trimming shortened V by 0 bases and J by 5 bases, and 17 bases separated the two germline ends. In germline, CDR1 is SGHRS, CDR2 YFSETQ. The CDR3 covers 16 residues. The CDR3 sequence is CASSLASGSYVETQYF. The CDR3 region has the DNA TGCGCCAGCAGCTTGGCGAGCGGGTCATATGTGGAGACCCAGTACTTC.

The chain employs TRBV10-3 and TRBJ1-1, with TRBD1 identical over 10 bases. Germline V gives CDR1 ENHRY, CDR2 SYGVKD. V lost 2 bases to trimming and J lost 1 base; unmatched junction nucleotides: 1. The CDR3 is made up of 15 amino acids. DNA of the CDR3: TGTGCCATCAGTGAGAGGACAGGGGGGAACACTGAAGCTTTCTTT. This gives the protein CAISERTGGNTEAFF.

This clonotype was counted a few times. Possible read error: a much larger clone is one base away. The chain has TRBV10-1 and TRBJ1-3; D not resolved. This CDR3 comprises 15 residues. The germline CDR1 and CDR2 sequences are WNHNN and SYGVQD (reference sequence). CDR3 protein: CANSESVDSGNTIYF. As DNA, the CDR3 is TGCGCCAACAGTGAGTCGGTGGATTCAGGAAACACCATATATTTT.

This clonotype was seen only a few times. The chain has TRBV29-1 and TRBJ1-6; D might be TRBD1 (6 bases). Looked up from germline, CDR1 is SQVTM and CDR2 is ANQGSEA. This CDR3 has 13 residues. Trimming left V 8 bases short and J 5 bases short, with 13 bases between. Here the CDR3 DNA reads TGCAGCTTCCGAGGGGGGGATAATTCACCCCTCCACTTT. It translates to CSFRGGDNSPLHF.

This clonotype has a count of ten or more. The chain couples TRBV12-3 or TRBV12-4 to TRBJ1-1, with D perhaps TRBD1 (5 bases). The V end was cut by 2 bases, the J end by 4 bases, with 14 bases between. CDR3 length: 15 amino acids. The CDR3 protein is CASSLFRQGGTEAFF. CDR3 DNA sequence: TGTGCCAGCAGTTTATTCCGCCAGGGAGGCACTGAAGCTTTCTTT.

This clonotype was seen many times. The gene calls are TRBV12-3 or TRBV12-4 and TRBJ2-3; D is undetermined. The germline V and J ends were trimmed by 2 bases and 0 bases, with 9 bases remaining between them. The CDR3 consists of 15 residues. In nucleotides, the CDR3 is TGTGCCAGCAGTTTATCTTCCAGAAGCACAGATACGCAGTATTTT. This codes for CASSLSSRSTDTQYF.

This clonotype was recorded at least ten times. V and J are TRBV6-1 and TRBJ1-5; 7 positions agree with TRBD1. J was trimmed by 1 base and V by 5 bases; bases with no gene match: 5. There are 15 residues in the CDR3. Germline assignment: CDR1 MNHNS and CDR2 SASEGT. The CDR3 DNA reads as TGTGCCAGCAGTCCCTTCAGGGGGAGCAATCAGCCCCAGCATTTT. It yields the protein CASSPFRGSNQPQHF.

This clonotype has at least ten counts. The chain joins TRBV20-1 to TRBJ2-3, with TRBD1 matching 7 bases. The CDR3 has 14 residues. Losses at the gene ends were 6 bases for V and 1 base for J; bases not matched to a gene: 7. CDR1 DFQATT and CDR2 SNEGSKA come from the germline V gene (reference sequence). The CDR3 protein is CSAPGQDRTDTQYF. The CDR3 DNA is TGCAGTGCACCCGGACAGGACCGCACAGATACGCAGTATTTT.

This clonotype was recorded a few times. The V and J genes are TRBV12-3 or TRBV12-4 and TRBJ2-5, with 8 bases fitting TRBD2. Trimming removed 5 bases from V and 5 bases from J; junction bases left unmatched: 10. The CDR3 has 15 residues. The CDR3 loop is CASSGLRGGTETQYF. The CDR3, as DNA: TGTGCCAGCAGTGGGCTTCGCGGGGGGACGGAGACCCAGTACTTC.

This clonotype has a handful of counts. The chain carries TRBV6-4 and TRBJ2-2, with unresolved D. The V end was cut by 9 bases, the J end by 4 bases, with 3 bases between. This CDR3 is 10 amino acids long. Looked up from germline, CDR1 is MRHNA and CDR2 is SNTAGT. The CDR3 DNA is TGTGCCAGTGTCACCGGGGAGCTGTTTTTT. Translation: CASVTGELFF.

The chain has TRBV2 and TRBJ1-1; D might be TRBD1 (6 bases). The V gene's germline CDR1 is SNHLY and CDR2 FYNNEI. Trimming shortened V by 2 bases and J by 9 bases, and 13 bases separated the two germline ends. The CDR3 has 13 amino acids. The CDR3 loop reads CASSETGQGKAFF. The CDR3 coding sequence is TGTGCCAGCAGTGAAACGGGACAAGGAAAAGCTTTCTTT.

The rearrangement uses TRBV5-1 and TRBJ2-2; D is unresolved. CDR3 length equals 14 residues. Trimming cost V 5 bases and J 4 bases, with 12 bases left between them. Germline assignment: CDR1 SGHRS and CDR2 YFSETQ. This CDR3 reads CASRGNQITGELFF. The DNA of the CDR3 is TGCGCCAGCAGGGGGAATCAGATCACCGGGGAGCTGTTTTTT.

The chain links TRBV6-1 to TRBJ2-7; D is unresolved. Germline V gene lookup returns CDR1 MNHNS and CDR2 SASEGT. With 8 bases removed from V and 6 bases from J, the gap between germline ends came to 11 bases. This CDR3 comprises 11 residues. The CDR3: CASGMKGEQYF. The CDR3 DNA is TGTGCCAGCGGGATGAAAGGCGAGCAGTACTTC.

This clonotype was picked up many times. The chain uses TRBV6-6 and TRBJ2-3; the match to TRBD2 covers 11 bases. Germline V gives CDR1 MNHNY, CDR2 SVGAGI (reference sequence). The CDR3 has 16 amino acids. The V gene end was trimmed by 0 bases and the J gene end by 4 bases; junction bases not matched to a gene: 3. The CDR3 reads CASSYSQLAGADTQYF. Written as DNA, the CDR3 is TGTGCCAGCAGTTACTCACAACTAGCGGGGGCAGATACGCAGTATTTT.